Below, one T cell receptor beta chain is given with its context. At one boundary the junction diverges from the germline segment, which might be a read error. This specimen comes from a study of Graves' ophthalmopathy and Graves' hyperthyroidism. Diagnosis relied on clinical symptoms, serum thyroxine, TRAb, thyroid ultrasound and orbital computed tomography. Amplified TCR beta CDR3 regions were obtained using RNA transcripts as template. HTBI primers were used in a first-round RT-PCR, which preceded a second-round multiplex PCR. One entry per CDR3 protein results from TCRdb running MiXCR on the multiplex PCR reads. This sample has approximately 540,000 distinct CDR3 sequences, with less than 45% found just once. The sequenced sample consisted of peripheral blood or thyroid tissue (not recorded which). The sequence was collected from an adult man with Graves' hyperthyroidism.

CDR3 region: CASSEGGTRTIGGELFF. CDR3 DNA sequence: TGTGCCAGCAGTGAAGGGGGGACCCGTACCATCGGCGGGGAGCTGTTTTTT. This rearrangement joins TRBV10-3 to TRBJ2-2, with D perhaps assigned TRBD1 or TRBD2 (6 bases each). The CDR3 contains 17 residues. Germline values: CDR1 ENHRY, CDR2 SYGVKD.